The rows below give T cell receptor beta chains drawn from one sample of a study of regulatory T cells in long-lasting Graves disease. TCRdb independently ran MiXCR on the multiplex PCR reads; one entry per CDR3 protein. This sample carries fewer than 550,000 distinct CDR3 sequences, about 15% of them seen once, and the ten largest clones take 20% to 25%. This sample was also put to use in a study of T cells in Graves' hyperthyroidism and ophthalmopathy.

The specimen comprised peripheral blood mononuclear cells (PBMCs), sampled at new diagnosis, from a patient treated with antithyroid drugs. The receptor source for this set is a woman between 18 and 29 years old with Graves disease. CDR3s include the opening cysteine and the closing phenylalanine or tryptophan. Fields, in order: J gene, V gene, D gene, clone size, CDR3 DNA, CDR3 protein. The D gene is left open where the match is weak. Expanded clones get a size class; other rows say once, few or many, or leave the size out.

TRBJ2-7 | TRBV6-2/TRBV6-3 | . | few | TGTGCCAGCAGTGAAAATTTGGGCAGTTCCTACGAGCAGTACTTC | CASSENLGSSYEQYF
TRBJ2-1 | TRBV25-1 | TRBD2 | . | TGTGCCAGCAGTGCTACTAGCGGGAGCCCCTACAATGAGCAGTTCTTC | CASSATSGSPYNEQFF
TRBJ1-2 | TRBV29-1 | . | few | TGCAGCGTCGGGGTTTCGGCAGGTGGCTATGGCTACACCTTC | CSVGVSAGGYGYTF
TRBJ2-1 | TRBV18 | . | many | TGTGCCAGCTCACCAGAGCGACTAGACCGGCCCGAGCAGTTCTTC | CASSPERLDRPEQFF
TRBJ2-3 | TRBV5-1 | TRBD2 | . | TGCGCCAGCAGCTCACCGTCCTTGGGCGGGAGGGCGTCAGATACGCAGTATTTT | CASSSPSLGGRASDTQYF
TRBJ1-1 | TRBV27 | TRBD1 | many | TGTGCCAGCAGATCACAGGGGGAAAGGAGAACTGAAGCTTTCTTT | CASRSQGERRTEAFF
TRBJ2-1 | TRBV11-3 | . | many | TGTGCCAGCACCCAAGGGTTAATCAATGAGCAGTTCTTC | CASTQGLINEQFF
TRBJ2-1 | TRBV6-1 | TRBD1 | few | TGTGCCAGCAGGAACTCCGGGACAGGCAAATACAATGAGCAGTTCTTC | CASRNSGTGKYNEQFF
TRBJ2-3 | TRBV6-5 | TRBD2 | few | TGTGCCAGCAGTCACTATGGACTAGCGGGAGGGACGATCACAGATACGCAGTATTTT | CASSHYGLAGGTITDTQYF
TRBJ2-3 | TRBV6-4 | . | few | TGTGCCAGCAGCGTAAACAGGGCAGGGCCAGATACGCAGTATTTT | CASSVNRAGPDTQYF
TRBJ1-1 | TRBV13 | TRBD1 | many | TGTGCCAGCAGCTCCACGGACAGGGGAGACACTGAAGCTTTCTTT | CASSSTDRGDTEAFF
TRBJ1-4 | TRBV4-3 | . | . | TGCGCCAGCAGCCAAGATAACCAGCCAGCAAAACTGTTTTTT | CASSQDNQPAKLFF
TRBJ2-1 | TRBV19 | TRBD1 | few | TGTGCCAGTAGTATAGCAGGGGGCGCCTACAATGAGCAGTTCTTC | CASSIAGGAYNEQFF
TRBJ2-1 | TRBV2 | . | many | TGTGCCAGCAGTAAGACCAATAATGAGCAGTTCTTC | CASSKTNNEQFF
TRBJ1-5 | TRBV6-6 | . | many | TGTGCCAGCAGTTACTCGAGGGGGGGCAGGGTTCAGCCCCAGCATTTT | CASSYSRGGRVQPQHF
TRBJ2-5 | TRBV9 | . | many | TGTGCCAGCAGCGGGGGCCTAGGGTCCTTGGGGACCCAGTACTTC | CASSGGLGSLGTQYF
TRBJ2-1 | TRBV6-2/TRBV6-3 | . | many | TGTGCCAGCAGTGAAGTCGGGCGGGATGAGCAGTTCTTC | CASSEVGRDEQFF
TRBJ2-7 | TRBV12-3/TRBV12-4 | TRBD2 | many | TGTGCCAGCAGTTTAGCCTTCCGGCGGGAGGGCCACGAGCAGTACTTC | CASSLAFRREGHEQYF
TRBJ2-5 | TRBV5-1 | . | . | TGCGCCAGCAGCTTGGTTGTCCAAGAGACCCAGTACTTC | CASSLVVQETQYF
TRBJ1-3 | TRBV29-1 | . | . | TGCAGCGTGATCTCTGGAAACACCATATATTTT | CSVISGNTIYF
TRBJ2-1 | TRBV9 | TRBD2 | . | TGTGCCAGCAGCCCTTACGGGGGGGACAACAATGAGCAGTTCTTC | CASSPYGGDNNEQFF
TRBJ1-1 | TRBV5-6 | . | . | TGTGCCAGCAGCTTGGACCTAGGGGGGGGTCGGACTGAAGCTTTCTTT | CASSLDLGGGRTEAFF
TRBJ2-3 | TRBV20-1 | . | . | TGCAGTGCCCTCCGGGAAAGCACAGATACGCAGTATTTT | CSALRESTDTQYF
TRBJ1-3 | TRBV28 | . | few | TGTGCCAGCATACGTGGACTCTCTGGAAACACCATATATTTT | CASIRGLSGNTIYF
TRBJ1-2 | TRBV29-1 | . | . | TGCAGCGTTGAACGGGACAGCTACACCTTC | CSVERDSYTF
TRBJ1-5 | TRBV28 | TRBD1 | many | TGTGCCAGCAGGCAACAGGGGGCTAGCAATCAGCCCCAGCATTTT | CASRQQGASNQPQHF
TRBJ2-5 | TRBV28 | . | . | TGTGCCAGCAGTTGGGATGAGACCCAGTACTTC | CASSWDETQYF
TRBJ2-7 | TRBV19 | . | . | TGTGCCAGTAGTGTTACAGGGTCCTTCTCCTACGAGCAGTACTTC | CASSVTGSFSYEQYF
TRBJ1-1 | TRBV2 | . | . | TGTGCCAGCAGTTTAATGCCAGCTGAAGCTTTCTTT | CASSLMPAEAFF
TRBJ2-2 | TRBV2 | TRBD1 | many | TGTGCCAGCAAGAGACAGGGTAACACCGGGGAGCTGTTTTTT | CASKRQGNTGELFF